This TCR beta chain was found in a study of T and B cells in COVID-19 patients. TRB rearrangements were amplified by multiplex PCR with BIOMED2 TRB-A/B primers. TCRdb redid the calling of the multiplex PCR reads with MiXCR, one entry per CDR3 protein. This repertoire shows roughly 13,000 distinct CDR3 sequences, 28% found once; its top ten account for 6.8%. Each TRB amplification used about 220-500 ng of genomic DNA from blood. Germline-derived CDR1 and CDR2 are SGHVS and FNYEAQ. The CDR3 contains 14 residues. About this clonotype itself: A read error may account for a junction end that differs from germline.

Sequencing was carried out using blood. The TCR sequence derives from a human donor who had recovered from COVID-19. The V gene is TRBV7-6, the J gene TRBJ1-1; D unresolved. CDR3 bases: TGTGCCTGCAGCTTAGAGGATGTGAACACTGAAGCTTTCTTT. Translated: CACSLEDVNTEAFF.